Following are 4 T cell receptor beta chains from one sample sequenced in a study of T cell responses to AZD1222 COVID-19 vaccine (dated by TCRdb to the early 2020s). The library was prepared using the immunoSEQ multiplex PCR assay. Drawn from immuneACCESS, this table holds only the in-frame rearrangements with V and J called that TCRdb kept. Clones are partly lost; checked studies trace under half to an unresolved V gene and leave the rest unexplained. This sample gives about 140,000 clones in total; 80% to 95% of them show up just once. 3.6% of the sample belongs to the ten largest clones. The meaning of the sample's time point label: about 28 days (+/-7) after the second vaccine dose. The sample consisted of peripheral blood, taken 28 days after the second AZD1222 dose. Receptors originate from an adult who received the AZD1222 COVID-19 vaccine.

The chain employs TRBV7-9 and TRBJ1-3; D is unresolved. V lost 1 base and J lost 0, with 1 base in between. There are 13 residues in the CDR3. CDR1 SEHNR and CDR2 FQNEAQ come from the germline V gene (reference sequence). The DNA for the CDR3 is TGTGCCAGCAGCTTAGGCTCTGGAAACACCATATATTTT. Translation: CASSLGSGNTIYF. The full variable domain, completed using reference TRBV7-9 and TRBJ1-3, is DTGVSQNPRHKITKRGQNVTFRCDPISEHNRLYWYRQTLGQGPEFLTYFQNEAQLEKSRLLSDRFSAERPKGSFSTLEIQRTEQGDSAMYLCASSLGSGNTIYFGEGSWLTVV.

V gene TRBV7-9 combines with J gene TRBJ1-2, with 9 positions matching TRBD1. V shed 5 bases, J shed 6 bases, and the junction held 10 bases outside the gene matches. CDR1 is SEHNR, CDR2 FQNEAQ, per germline (reference sequence). The CDR3 totals 15 residues. The CDR3 reads CASSPPGQGNHGYTF. Written as DNA, the CDR3 is TGTGCCAGCAGCCCGCCGGGACAGGGTAATCATGGCTACACCTTC.

This rearrangement joins TRBV20-1 to TRBJ2-7; no clear D gene. Per the germline V gene, CDR1 is DFQATT and CDR2 is SNEGSKA (reference sequence). CDR3 size: 13 residues. Trimming took off 3 bases at V and 2 bases at J, with 11 bases between the two ends. CDR3 DNA: TGCAGTGCTAGTGAGACGGCACCCTACGAGCAGTACTTC. Encoded protein: CSASETAPYEQYF.

The chain couples TRBV6-5 to TRBJ1-1; no firm D call. Germline loops: CDR1 MNHEY, CDR2 SVGAGI. CDR3 length equals 13 residues. The V gene lost 10 bases and the J gene lost 1 base, with 13 bases spanning the gap. The CDR3 DNA sequence: TGTGCCACCTTCAGGCTTCCGAACACTGAAGCTTTCTTT. Its translation is CATFRLPNTEAFF.